The clone carrying this TCR beta chain was found a few times. The sample originates from a study of blood T cells in healthy people across ages. A second PCR, run for about 6 to 12 cycles, used a sample-barcoded 5' primer plus a J-beta primer mix. A tag from a template-switch adaptor with 12 random nucleotides marked each cDNA molecule. TCRdb processed the 5' RACE reads anew with MiXCR; each CDR3 protein has one entry. The sample contains about 930,000 distinct CDR3 sequences, 25% to 30% of which appear only once. The ends were cut back, 3 bases at V and 3 bases at J, with 21 bases in the middle. CDR3 length: 17 residues. Germline lookup yields CDR1 SGDLS and CDR2 YYNGEE. This same sample was also taken into another study, of T cells of mothers and their children. That source reports: Three healthy Caucasian mothers and their six children were the donors.

Input material: blood. The sequence was collected from a woman aged 35 to 49 in good health. The chain joins TRBV9 to TRBJ1-2; no clear D gene. The CDR3 sequence: CASSAGDQLRAYYGYTF. The CDR3 DNA reads as TGTGCCAGCAGCGCGGGAGATCAGTTACGCGCCTACTATGGCTACACCTTC.